This T cell receptor beta chain was sequenced in a study of blood T cell repertoires in COVID-19. Study-level background: The samples span acute and convalescent COVID-19 from the United States, Italy and Spain.

Trimming left V 5 bases short and J 9 bases short, with 14 bases between. The CDR3 extends over 13 amino acids. The germline CDR1 and CDR2 sequences are PRHDT and FYEKMQ (reference sequence). In this sample, this clone turned up once. Authors' processing steps: Researchers report that nucleated cell counts were estimated from reference gene primer amplification. This table comes from immunoSEQ multiplex PCR, and its TCRdb copy is limited to in-frame clones, with some not included. V and J calls and clone size follow that table, whereas D and trimming were derived from the DNA. The top ten hold around a tenth of the sample, which has some 20,000 clones, around nine tenths seen once.

Material: peripheral blood. This sequence originates from a man in his forties with active COVID-19. The chain uses TRBV13 and TRBJ2-1; the D gene is possibly TRBD1 (6 bases). DNA of the CDR3: TGTGCCAGCAGCCCAGGGGACCGAGGTGAGCAGTTCTTC. Amino acids: CASSPGDRGEQFF.